This T cell receptor (beta chain) was sequenced during a study of esophageal squamous cell carcinoma tumors (dated by TCRdb to the early 2020s). Background on the whole study: Principal component analysis with K-means clustering of immunohistochemical values for T-cell and checkpoint markers was used to divide patients into immuno relation high and low groups. The approximately eleven cases yielded around 1.6 million total TCRalpha reads and 1,291,510 total TCRbeta reads, and 31,954 and 34,876 of those reads, respectively, were unique. The goal of the study was to evaluate both the diversity of the TCR repertoire and the shared TCR repertoires of T cells inside the tumor environment of esophageal squamous cell carcinoma. A wider cohort of approximately 53 surgically treated esophageal squamous cell carcinoma patients in Japan was included, comprising about 21 high and about 32 low immuno relation cases. TCR sequencing covered around 10 patients: five randomly selected high immuno relation cases and five background-matched low immuno relation cases.

Library creation used 5' RACE. The PCR step used KAPA HiFi along with constant-region primers for TCRalpha or TCRbeta and a P20EA primer, and a nested second PCR with CA2 or CB2 followed. TCR genes were amplified by unbiased adaptor ligation RT-PCR, with reverse transcription by Superscript III and a polyT18-containing BSL-18E primer. Following second-strand synthesis and blunting, the P10EA/P20EA adaptor was ligated to the 5' end of the cDNA, and NotI digestion was then performed. Both the first and second PCRs consisted of 20 to 25 cycles of 98 degrees C for 20 s, 65 degrees C for 30 s and 72 degrees C for 1 min. The Nextera XT Index kit v2 Set A was used to index the amplicons, which were pooled in equimolar amounts and quantified with a Qubit 2.0 Fluorometer. Sequencing was carried out on the Illumina MiSeq platform with 2x300 bp paired-end reads. On the study's bioinformatics: V and J genes were assigned to reads on the basis of highest identity to IMGT reference sequences using Repertoire Genesis software ver.1.0. CDR3 was defined from Cys104 to Phe118 plus Gly119 and translated, and unique sequence reads were defined by distinct V, J and CDR3 amino acids. A shared V|J combination was chosen only when it reached significance in both a Fisher's exact test in edgeR and a Mann Whitney U test. After singletons were removed and 500 repertoire combinations were bootstrapped, the repertoire dissimilarity index was calculated with the R rdi package. TCRdb trimmed public reads at Q25 via fastp, called clones via MiXCR and kept in-frame beta chains. Duplicate CDR3 protein sequences are folded into a single record with the most common DNA and genes. The V and J calls and clone size are TCRdb's, not the authors'. Recorded for this sample are about 5,400 distinct CDR3 sequences; 22% of them occurred a single time. The biggest ten clones account for more than 25% of the sample.

Beyond this particular receptor, the publication reports: Since the TCRalpha and TCRbeta chains were sequenced separately, neither the chain pairing nor the recognized antigens could be determined. Only a few cases were included in the TCR repertoire analysis, and no investigation at the CDR3 clonotype level was performed. The high immuno relation group had higher significant repertoire counts, although the two groups did not differ in total TCR repertoire counts. Because TCRalphabeta repertoire variation was large, shared V|J recombination candidates may have been selected by chance. About 30% of the 10 cases showed a single dominant TCRalpha VJ recombination with apparently reduced TCRalpha diversity.

About this clonotype itself: It has no known antigen specificity. No much larger clone exists at a distance of one base, and base qualities are not known.

Anyone who had received neoadjuvant chemotherapy or who was missing clinical information was not enrolled. All of the TCR-sequenced cases shown were male, and each had a subtotal esophagectomy with 2- or 3-field lymphadenectomy. A Qiagen AllPrep kit was used to extract RNA from bulk tumor tissue sections, and T cells were not sorted. Until RNA extraction, small sections of surgically resected tumor tissue were kept in RNAlater reagent at -80 degrees C. The source of this sequence is a man between 45 and 80 years old with esophageal squamous cell carcinoma. Sequencing used tumor tissue.

The DNA sequence is given as TGTGCCTGGAGAGGGTTTTCTGAAGCTTTCTTT. This codes for CAWRGFSEAFF. The V gene is TRBV30 and the J gene is TRBJ1-1; there is no confident call for the D gene. Including cysteine and phenylalanine, the CDR3 has 11 amino acids. The read is trimmed to its CDR3 DNA, 33 bases read in frame from base 1. Relative to germline, V is 3 bases shorter and J is 6 bases shorter, with 8 bases between their ends. The germline V gene encodes CDR1 GTSNPN and CDR2 SVGIG (reference sequence).